This TCR beta chain was captured by sequencing in a study of CD8+ T cells in alopecia areata. The V and J ends lost 4 bases and 3 bases respectively, with 10 bases between them. The CDR3 loop spans 13 amino acids. Germline values: CDR1 SGHRS, CDR2 YFSETQ. In each case, RNA was isolated and then reverse transcribed into cDNA as the sequencing template. TCRdb's table, derived via immunoSEQ multiplex PCR, lists solely in-frame clones and lacks some. The data hold under 250,000 clones, with approximately 52% observed a single time. This receptor was obtained from a human donor with alopecia areata. V and J are TRBV5-1 and TRBJ2-5; D is undetermined. The input for sequencing was CD4+ T cells sorted from blood, taken at week 0. CDR3 protein: CASSPTRKETQYF. CDR3 bases: TGCGCCAGCAGCCCTACCCGGAAAGAGACCCAGTACTTC.